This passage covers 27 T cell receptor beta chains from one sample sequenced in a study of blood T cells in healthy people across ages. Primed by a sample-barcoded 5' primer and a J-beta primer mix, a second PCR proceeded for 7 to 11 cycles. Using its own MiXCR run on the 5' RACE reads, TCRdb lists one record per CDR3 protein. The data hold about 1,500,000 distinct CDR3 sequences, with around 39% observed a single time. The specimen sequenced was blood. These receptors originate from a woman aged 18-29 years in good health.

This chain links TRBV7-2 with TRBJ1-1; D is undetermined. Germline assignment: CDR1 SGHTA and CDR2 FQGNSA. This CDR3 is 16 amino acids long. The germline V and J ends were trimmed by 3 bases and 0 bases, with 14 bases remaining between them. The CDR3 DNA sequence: TGTGCCAGCAGCTTTAACTTCCCGAGGTTGAACACTGAAGCTTTCTTT. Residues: CASSFNFPRLNTEAFF. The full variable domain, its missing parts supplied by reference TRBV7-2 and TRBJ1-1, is GAGVSQSPSNKVTEKGKDVELRCDPISGHTALYWYRQSLGQGLEFLIYFQGNSAPDKSGLPSDRFSAERTGGSVSTLTIQRTQQEDSAVYLCASSFNFPRLNTEAFFGQGTRLTVV.

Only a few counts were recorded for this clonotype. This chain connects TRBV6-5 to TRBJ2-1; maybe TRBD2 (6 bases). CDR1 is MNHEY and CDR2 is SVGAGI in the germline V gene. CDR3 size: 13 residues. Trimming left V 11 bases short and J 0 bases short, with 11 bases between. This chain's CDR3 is CAARGSSYNEQFF. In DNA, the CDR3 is TGTGCCGCGCGGGGCAGCTCCTACAATGAGCAGTTCTTC.

The chain's CDR3 is CASRSEGKTGTEAFF. The CDR3 DNA reads as TGCGCCAGCAGATCAGAAGGCAAGACCGGCACTGAAGCTTTCTTT. J is TRBJ1-1 and V is TRBV5-1; D gene unclear. V shed 5 bases and J shed 4 bases, with 18 bases lying between them. The length of the CDR3 is 15 residues. CDR1 and CDR2 (germline): SGHRS, YFSETQ.

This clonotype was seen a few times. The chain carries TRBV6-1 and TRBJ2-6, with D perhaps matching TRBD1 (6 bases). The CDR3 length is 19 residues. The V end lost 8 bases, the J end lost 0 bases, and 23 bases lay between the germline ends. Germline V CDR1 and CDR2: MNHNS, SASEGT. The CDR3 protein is CASHTARGQEYSGANVLTF. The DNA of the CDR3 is TGTGCCAGCCATACTGCCAGGGGCCAGGAATACTCTGGGGCCAACGTCCTGACTTTC.

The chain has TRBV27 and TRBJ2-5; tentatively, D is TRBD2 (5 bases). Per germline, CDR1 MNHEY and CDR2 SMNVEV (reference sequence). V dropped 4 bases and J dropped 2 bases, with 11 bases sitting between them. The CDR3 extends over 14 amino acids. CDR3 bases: TGTGCCAGCAGTTCGGATGGGAGACAAGAGACCCAGTACTTC. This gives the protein CASSSDGRQETQYF.

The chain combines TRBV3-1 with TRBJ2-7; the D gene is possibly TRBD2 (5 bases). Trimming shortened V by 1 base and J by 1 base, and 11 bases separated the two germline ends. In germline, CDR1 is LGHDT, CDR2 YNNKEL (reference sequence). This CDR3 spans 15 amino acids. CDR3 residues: CASSQGRRTSYEQYF. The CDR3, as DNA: TGTGCCAGCAGCCAAGGAAGGCGGACTTCCTACGAGCAGTACTTC.

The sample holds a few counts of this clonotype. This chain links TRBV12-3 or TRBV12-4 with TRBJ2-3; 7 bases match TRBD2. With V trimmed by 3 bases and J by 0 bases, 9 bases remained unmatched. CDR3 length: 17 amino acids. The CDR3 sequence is CASSFVAGVLSTDTQYF. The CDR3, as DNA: TGTGCCAGCAGTTTTGTAGCGGGTGTACTTAGCACAGATACGCAGTATTTT.

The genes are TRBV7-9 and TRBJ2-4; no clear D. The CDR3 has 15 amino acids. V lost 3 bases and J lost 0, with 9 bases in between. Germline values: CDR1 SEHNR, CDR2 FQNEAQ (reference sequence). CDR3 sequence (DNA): TGTGCCAGCAGCTTTTTGGATCTAGCCAAAAACATTCAGTACTTC. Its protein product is CASSFLDLAKNIQYF.

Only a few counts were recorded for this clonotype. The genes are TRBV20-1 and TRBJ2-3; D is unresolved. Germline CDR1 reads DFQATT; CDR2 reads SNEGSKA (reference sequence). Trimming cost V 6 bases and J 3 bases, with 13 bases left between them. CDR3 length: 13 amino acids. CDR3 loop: CSAKGERTDTQYF. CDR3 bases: TGCAGTGCAAAGGGCGAAAGGACAGATACGCAGTATTTT.

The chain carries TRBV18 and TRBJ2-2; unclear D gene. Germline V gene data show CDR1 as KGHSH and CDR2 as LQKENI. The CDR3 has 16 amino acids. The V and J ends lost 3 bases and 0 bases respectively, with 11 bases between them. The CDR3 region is CASSPGKGPNTGELFF. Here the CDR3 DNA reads TGTGCCAGCTCACCGGGAAAGGGCCCGAACACCGGGGAGCTGTTTTTT.

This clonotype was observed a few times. CDR3 in DNA: TGTGCCAGCAGTTACTCTGCGGGAGAATTGCAAGAGACCCAGTACTTC. Protein: CASSYSAGELQETQYF. This chain connects TRBV6-5 to TRBJ2-5, with TRBD2 matching 7 bases. CDR3 length equals 16 residues. V gave up 0 bases and J gave up 2 bases; unmatched junction bases: 6. From germline, CDR1 is MNHEY and CDR2 SVGAGI.

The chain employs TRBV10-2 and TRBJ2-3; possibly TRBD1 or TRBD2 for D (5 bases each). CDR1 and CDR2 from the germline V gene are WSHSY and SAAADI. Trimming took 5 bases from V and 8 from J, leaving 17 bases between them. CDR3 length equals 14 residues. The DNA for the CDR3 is TGCGCCAGCAGTTCCGTCGGGACGACGGGTACGCAGTATTTT. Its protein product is CASSSVGTTGTQYF.

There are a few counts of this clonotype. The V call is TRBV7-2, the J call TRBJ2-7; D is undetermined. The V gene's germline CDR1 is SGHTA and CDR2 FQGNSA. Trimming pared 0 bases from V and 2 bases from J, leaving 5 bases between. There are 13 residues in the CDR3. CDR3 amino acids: CASSLAIAYEQYF. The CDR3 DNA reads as TGTGCCAGCAGCTTAGCAATAGCCTACGAGCAGTACTTC.

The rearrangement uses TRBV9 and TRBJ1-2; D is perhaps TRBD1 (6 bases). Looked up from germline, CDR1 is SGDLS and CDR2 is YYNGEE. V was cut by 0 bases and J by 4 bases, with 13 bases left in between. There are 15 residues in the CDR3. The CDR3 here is CASSVGAGEGYGYTF. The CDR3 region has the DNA TGTGCCAGCAGCGTAGGGGCAGGGGAAGGCTATGGCTACACCTTC.

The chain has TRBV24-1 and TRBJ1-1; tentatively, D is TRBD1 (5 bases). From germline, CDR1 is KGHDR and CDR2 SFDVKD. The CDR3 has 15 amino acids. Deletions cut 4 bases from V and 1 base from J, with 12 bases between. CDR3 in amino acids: CATSDSGQENTEAFF. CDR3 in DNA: TGTGCCACCAGTGACTCGGGGCAGGAGAACACTGAAGCTTTCTTT.

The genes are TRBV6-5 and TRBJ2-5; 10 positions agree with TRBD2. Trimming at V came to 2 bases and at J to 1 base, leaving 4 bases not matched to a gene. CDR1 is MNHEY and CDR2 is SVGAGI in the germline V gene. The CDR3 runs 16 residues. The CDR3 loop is CASSYPPSGSQETQYF. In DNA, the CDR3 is TGTGCCAGCAGTTACCCACCTAGCGGGAGCCAAGAGACCCAGTACTTC.

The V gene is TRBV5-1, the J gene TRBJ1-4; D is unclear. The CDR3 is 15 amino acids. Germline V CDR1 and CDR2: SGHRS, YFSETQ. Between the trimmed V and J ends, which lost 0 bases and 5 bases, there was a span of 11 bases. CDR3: CASSLAPDSNEKLFF. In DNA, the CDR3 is TGCGCCAGCAGCTTGGCACCGGATTCCAATGAAAAACTGTTTTTT.

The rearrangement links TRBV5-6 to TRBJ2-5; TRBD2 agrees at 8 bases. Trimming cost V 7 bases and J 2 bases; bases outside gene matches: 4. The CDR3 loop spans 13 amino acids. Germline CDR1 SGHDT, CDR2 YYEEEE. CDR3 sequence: CASGGLAQETQYF. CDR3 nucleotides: TGTGCCAGCGGAGGACTAGCTCAAGAGACCCAGTACTTC.

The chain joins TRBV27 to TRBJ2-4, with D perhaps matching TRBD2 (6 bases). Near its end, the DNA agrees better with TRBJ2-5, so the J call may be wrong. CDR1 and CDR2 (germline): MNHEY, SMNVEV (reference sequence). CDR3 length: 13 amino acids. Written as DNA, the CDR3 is TGTGCCAGCAGTGGGTCCGGGAGCGAGACCCAGTACTTC. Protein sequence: CASSGSGSETQYF.

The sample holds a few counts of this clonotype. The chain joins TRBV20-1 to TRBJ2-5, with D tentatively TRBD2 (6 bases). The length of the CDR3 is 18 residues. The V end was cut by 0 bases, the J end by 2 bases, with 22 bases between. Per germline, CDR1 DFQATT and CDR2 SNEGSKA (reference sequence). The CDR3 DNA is TGCAGTGCTAGAGATATACAGCACTCGGCGGGACCGCAAGAGACCCAGTACTTC. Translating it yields CSARDIQHSAGPQETQYF.

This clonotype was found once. The CDR3 is CSATRGRAANMNTEAFF. The CDR3 coding sequence is TGCAGTGCTACCCGTGGAAGGGCAGCCAACATGAACACTGAAGCTTTCTTT. This chain connects TRBV20-1 to TRBJ1-1; unclear D gene. Germline V gene data show CDR1 as DFQATT and CDR2 as SNEGSKA (reference sequence). V was shortened by 4 bases and J by 0 bases, with 21 bases between the two germline ends. The CDR3 totals 17 residues.

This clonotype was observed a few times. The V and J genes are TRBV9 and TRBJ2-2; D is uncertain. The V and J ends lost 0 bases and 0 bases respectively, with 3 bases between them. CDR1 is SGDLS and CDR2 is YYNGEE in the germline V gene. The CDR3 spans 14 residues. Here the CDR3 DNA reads TGTGCCAGCAGCGTAGCCCCGAACACCGGGGAGCTGTTTTTT. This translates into CASSVAPNTGELFF.

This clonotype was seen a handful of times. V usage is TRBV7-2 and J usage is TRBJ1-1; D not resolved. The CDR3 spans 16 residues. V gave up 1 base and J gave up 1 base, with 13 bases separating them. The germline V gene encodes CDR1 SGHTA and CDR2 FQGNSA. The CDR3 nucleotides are TGTGCCAGCAGCTTAGTGGGCACCGCCGGGAACACTGAAGCTTTCTTT. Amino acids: CASSLVGTAGNTEAFF.

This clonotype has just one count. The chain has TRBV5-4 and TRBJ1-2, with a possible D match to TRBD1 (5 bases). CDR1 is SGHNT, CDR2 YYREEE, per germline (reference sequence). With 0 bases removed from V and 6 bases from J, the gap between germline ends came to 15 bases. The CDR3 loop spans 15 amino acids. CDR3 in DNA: TGTGCCAGCAGCTTGGCCGCGGGGGACCCCCATGGCTACACCTTC. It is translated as CASSLAAGDPHGYTF.

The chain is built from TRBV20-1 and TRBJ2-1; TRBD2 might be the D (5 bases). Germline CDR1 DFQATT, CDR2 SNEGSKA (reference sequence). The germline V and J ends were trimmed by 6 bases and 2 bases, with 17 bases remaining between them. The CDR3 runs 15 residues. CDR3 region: CSAVAPPETYNEQFF. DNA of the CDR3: TGCAGTGCGGTAGCGCCACCAGAAACCTACAATGAGCAGTTCTTC.

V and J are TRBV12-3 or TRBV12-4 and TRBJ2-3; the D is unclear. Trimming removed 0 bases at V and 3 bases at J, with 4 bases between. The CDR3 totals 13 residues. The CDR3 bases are TGTGCCAGCAGTTTAGCTGAGACAGATACGCAGTATTTT. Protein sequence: CASSLAETDTQYF.

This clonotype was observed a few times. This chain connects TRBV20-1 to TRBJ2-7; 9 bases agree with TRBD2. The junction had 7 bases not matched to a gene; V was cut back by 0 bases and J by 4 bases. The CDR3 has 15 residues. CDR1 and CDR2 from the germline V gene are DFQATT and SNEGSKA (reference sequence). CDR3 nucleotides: TGCAGTGCTAGAGAAGTGGCTAGCGGGAAATACGAGCAGTACTTC. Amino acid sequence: CSAREVASGKYEQYF.